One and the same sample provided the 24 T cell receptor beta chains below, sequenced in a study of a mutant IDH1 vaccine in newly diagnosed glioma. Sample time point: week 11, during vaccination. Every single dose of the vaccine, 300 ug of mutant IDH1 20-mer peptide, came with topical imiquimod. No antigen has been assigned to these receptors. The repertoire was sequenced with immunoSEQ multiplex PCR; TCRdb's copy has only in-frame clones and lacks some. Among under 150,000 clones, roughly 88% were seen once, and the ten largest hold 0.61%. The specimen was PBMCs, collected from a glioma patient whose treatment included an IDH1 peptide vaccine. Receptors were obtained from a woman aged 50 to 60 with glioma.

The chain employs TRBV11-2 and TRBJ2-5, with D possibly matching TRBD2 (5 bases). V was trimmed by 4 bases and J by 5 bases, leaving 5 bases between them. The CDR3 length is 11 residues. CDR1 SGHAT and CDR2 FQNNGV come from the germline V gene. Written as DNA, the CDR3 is TGTGCCAGCAGCTCGGGGGAGACCCAGTACTTC. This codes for CASSSGETQYF.

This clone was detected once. CDR3 DNA sequence: TGTGCCAGCAGGTGGGACAGAGGGAACACTGAAGCTTTCTTT. It encodes CASRWDRGNTEAFF. The genes are TRBV7-9 and TRBJ1-1; 7 bases fit TRBD1. The junction had 5 bases not matched to a gene; V was cut back by 6 bases and J by 1 base. This CDR3 contains 14 residues. Germline V gene lookup returns CDR1 SEHNR and CDR2 FQNEAQ (reference sequence).

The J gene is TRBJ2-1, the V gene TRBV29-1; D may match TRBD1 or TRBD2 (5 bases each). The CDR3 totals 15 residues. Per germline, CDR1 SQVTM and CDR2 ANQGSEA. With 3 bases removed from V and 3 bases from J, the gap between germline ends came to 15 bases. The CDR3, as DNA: TGCAGCGTTGACCCCCGGGACCCCGGCTACAATGAGCAGTTCTTC. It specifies CSVDPRDPGYNEQFF.

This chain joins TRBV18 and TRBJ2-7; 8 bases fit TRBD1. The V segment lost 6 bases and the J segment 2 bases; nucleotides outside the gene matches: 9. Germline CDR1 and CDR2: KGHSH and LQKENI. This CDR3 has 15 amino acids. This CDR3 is CASSEDRARAYEQYF. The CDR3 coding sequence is TGTGCCAGCTCCGAGGACAGGGCAAGGGCCTACGAGCAGTACTTC.

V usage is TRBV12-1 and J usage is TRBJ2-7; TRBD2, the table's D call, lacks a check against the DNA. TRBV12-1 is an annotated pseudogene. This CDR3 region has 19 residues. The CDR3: CASTRTSGGGSPRAYEQYF. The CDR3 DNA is TGTGCCAGCACCCGGACTAGCGGGGGAGGATCGCCCCGTGCCTACGAGCAGTACTTC.

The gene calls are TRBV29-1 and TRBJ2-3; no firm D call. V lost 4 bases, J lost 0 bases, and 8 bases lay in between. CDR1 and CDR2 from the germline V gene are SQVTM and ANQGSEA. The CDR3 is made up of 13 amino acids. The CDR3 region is CSVAGQSTDTQYF. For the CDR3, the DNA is TGCAGCGTTGCCGGTCAGAGCACAGATACGCAGTATTTT.

This chain's CDR3 is CASSSGTGRWEQYF. CDR3 nucleotides: TGTGCCAGCAGCTCCGGGACTGGACGATGGGAGCAGTACTTC. The genes are TRBV9 and TRBJ2-7; D perhaps matches TRBD2 (6 bases). Germline V gene lookup returns CDR1 SGDLS and CDR2 YYNGEE. The CDR3 has 14 residues. V lost 4 bases, J lost 7 bases, and 18 bases lay in between.

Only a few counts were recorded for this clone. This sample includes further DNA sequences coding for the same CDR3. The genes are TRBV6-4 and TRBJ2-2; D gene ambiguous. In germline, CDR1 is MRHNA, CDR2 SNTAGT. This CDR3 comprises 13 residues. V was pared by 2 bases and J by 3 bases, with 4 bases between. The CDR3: CASSDSDTGELFF. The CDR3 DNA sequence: TGTGCCAGCAGTGACAGCGACACCGGGGAGCTGTTTTTT.

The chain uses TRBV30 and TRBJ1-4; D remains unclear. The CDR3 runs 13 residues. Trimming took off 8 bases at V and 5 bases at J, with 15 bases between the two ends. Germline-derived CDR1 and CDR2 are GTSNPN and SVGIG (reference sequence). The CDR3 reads CARTEGNNEKLFF. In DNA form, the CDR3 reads TGTGCCCGCACAGAGGGCAACAATGAAAAACTGTTTTTT.

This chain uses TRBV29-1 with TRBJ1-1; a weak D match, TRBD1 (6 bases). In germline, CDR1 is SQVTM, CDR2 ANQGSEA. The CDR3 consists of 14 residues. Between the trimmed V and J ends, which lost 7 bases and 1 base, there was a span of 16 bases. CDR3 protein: CSAGPGQKNTEAFF. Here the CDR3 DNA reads TGCAGCGCCGGTCCGGGACAAAAGAACACTGAAGCTTTCTTT.

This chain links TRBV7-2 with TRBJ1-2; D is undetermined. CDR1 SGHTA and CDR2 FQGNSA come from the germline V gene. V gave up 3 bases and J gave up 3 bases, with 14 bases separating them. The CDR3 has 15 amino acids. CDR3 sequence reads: CASSFGRISYYGYTF. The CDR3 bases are TGTGCCAGCAGCTTTGGACGGATTTCATACTATGGCTACACCTTC.

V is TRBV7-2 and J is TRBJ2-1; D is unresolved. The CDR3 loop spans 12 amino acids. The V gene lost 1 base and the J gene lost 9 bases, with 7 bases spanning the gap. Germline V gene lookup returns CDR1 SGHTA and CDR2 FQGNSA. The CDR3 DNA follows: TGTGCCAGCAGCTTAGGGTTTACTGAGCAGTTCTTC. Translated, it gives CASSLGFTEQFF.

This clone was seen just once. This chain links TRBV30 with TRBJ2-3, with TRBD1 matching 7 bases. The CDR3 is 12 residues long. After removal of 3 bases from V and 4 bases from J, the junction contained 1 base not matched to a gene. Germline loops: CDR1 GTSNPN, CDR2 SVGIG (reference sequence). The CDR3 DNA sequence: TGTGCCTGGAGCGACAGGGCAGATACGCAGTATTTT. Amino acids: CAWSDRADTQYF.

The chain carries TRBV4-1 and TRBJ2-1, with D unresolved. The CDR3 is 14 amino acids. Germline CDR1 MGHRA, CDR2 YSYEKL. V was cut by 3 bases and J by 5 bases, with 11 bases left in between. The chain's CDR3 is CASSHLGRDNEQFF. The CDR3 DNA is TGCGCCAGCAGCCACCTTGGCCGGGACAATGAGCAGTTCTTC.

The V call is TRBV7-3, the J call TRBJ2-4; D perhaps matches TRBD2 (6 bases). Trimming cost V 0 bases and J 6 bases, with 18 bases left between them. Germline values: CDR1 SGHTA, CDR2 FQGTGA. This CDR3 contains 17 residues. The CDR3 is CASSLTSGSTVGNIQYF. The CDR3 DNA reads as TGTGCCAGCAGCTTAACCAGCGGGTCCACGGTGGGAAACATTCAGTACTTC.

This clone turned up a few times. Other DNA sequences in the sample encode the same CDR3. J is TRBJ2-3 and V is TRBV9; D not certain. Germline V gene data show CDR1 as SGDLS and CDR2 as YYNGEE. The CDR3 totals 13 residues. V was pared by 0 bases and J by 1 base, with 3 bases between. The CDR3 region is CASSVGGTDTQYF. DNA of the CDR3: TGTGCCAGCAGCGTAGGGGGCACAGATACGCAGTATTTT.

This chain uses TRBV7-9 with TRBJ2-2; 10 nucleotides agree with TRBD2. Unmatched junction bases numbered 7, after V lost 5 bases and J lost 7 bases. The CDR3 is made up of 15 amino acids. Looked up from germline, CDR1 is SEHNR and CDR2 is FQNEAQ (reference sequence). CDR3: CASSTKREGHGELFF. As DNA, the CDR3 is TGTGCCAGCAGCACAAAGCGGGAGGGCCACGGGGAGCTGTTTTTT. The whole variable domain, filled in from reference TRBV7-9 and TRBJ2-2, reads DTGVSQNPRHKITKRGQNVTFRCDPISEHNRLYWYRQTLGQGPEFLTYFQNEAQLEKSRLLSDRFSAERPKGSFSTLEIQRTEQGDSAMYLCASSTKREGHGELFFGEGSRLTVL.

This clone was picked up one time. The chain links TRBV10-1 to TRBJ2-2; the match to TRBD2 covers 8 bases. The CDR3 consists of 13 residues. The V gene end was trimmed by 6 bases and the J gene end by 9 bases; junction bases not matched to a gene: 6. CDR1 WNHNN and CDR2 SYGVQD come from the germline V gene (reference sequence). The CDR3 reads CASSGSGARELFF. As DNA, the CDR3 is TGCGCCAGCAGCGGTAGCGGGGCACGGGAGCTGTTTTTT.

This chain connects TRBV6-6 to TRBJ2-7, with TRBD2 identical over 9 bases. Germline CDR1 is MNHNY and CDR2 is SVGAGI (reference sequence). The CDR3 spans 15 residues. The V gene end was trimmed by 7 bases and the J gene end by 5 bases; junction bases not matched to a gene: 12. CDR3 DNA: TGTGCCAGCACCCAAGGGGTAGCGGGAGTCCACGAGCAGTACTTC. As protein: CASTQGVAGVHEQYF.

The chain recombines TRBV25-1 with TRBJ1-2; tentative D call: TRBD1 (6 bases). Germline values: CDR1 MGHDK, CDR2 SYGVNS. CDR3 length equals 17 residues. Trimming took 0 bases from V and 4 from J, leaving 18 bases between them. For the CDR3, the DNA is TGTGCCAGCAGTGAATATGGGATACAGGGTTCGGGCTATGGCTACACCTTC. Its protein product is CASSEYGIQGSGYGYTF.

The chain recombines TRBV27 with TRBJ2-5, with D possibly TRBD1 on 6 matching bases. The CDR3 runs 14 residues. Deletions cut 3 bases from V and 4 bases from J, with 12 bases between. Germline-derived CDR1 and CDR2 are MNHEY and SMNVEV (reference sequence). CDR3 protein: CASSFTRGGETQYF. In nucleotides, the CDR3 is TGTGCCAGCAGTTTCACCAGGGGCGGAGAGACCCAGTACTTC.

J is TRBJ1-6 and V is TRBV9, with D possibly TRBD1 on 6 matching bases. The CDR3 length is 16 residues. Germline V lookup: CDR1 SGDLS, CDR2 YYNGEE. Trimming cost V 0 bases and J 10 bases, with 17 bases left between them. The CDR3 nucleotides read TGTGCCAGCAGCGTAGAGCGGGACAAGAGGGACTCACCCCTCCACTTT. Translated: CASSVERDKRDSPLHF. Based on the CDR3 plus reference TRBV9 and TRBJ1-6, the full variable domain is DSGVTQTPKHLITATGQRVTLRCSPRSGDLSVYWYQQSLDQGLQFLIQYYNGEERAKGNILERFSAQQFPDLHSELNLSSLELGDSALYFCASSVERDKRDSPLHFGNGTRLTVT.

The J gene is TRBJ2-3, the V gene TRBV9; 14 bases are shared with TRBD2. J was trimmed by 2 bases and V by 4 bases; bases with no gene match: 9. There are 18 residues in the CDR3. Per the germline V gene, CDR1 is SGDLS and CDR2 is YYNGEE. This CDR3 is CASSRSGTSGRHTDTQYF. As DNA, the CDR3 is TGTGCCAGCAGCCGTAGTGGGACTAGCGGGAGACACACAGATACGCAGTATTTT.

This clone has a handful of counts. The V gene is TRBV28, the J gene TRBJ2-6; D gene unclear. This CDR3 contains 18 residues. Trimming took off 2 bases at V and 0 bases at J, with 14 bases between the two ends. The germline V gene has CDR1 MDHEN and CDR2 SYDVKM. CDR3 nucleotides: TGTGCCAGCAGTTTAAGGGTATACGCCAGCTCTGGGGCCAACGTCCTGACTTTC. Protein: CASSLRVYASSGANVLTF. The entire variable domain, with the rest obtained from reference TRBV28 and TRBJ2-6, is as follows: DVKVTQSSRYLVKRTGEKVFLECVQDMDHENMFWYRQDPGLGLRLIYFSYDVKMKEKGDIPEGYSVSREKKERFSLILESASTNQTSMYLCASSLRVYASSGANVLTFGAGSRLTVL.